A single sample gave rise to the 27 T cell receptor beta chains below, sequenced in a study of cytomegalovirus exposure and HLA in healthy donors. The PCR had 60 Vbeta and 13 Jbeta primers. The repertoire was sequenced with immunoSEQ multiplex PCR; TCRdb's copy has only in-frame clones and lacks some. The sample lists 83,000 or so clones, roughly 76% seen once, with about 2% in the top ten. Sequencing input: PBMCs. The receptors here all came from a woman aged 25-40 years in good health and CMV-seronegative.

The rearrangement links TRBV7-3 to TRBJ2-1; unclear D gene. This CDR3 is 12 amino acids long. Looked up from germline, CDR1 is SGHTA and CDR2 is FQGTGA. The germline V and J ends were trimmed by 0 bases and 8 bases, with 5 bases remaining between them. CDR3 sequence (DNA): TGTGCCAGCAGCTTAACGGGCCATGAGCAGTTCTTC. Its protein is CASSLTGHEQFF. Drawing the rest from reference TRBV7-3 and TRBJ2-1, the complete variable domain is GAGVSQTPSNKVTEKGKYVELRCDPISGHTALYWYRQSLGQGPEFLIYFQGTGAADDSGLPNDRFFAVRPEGSVSTLKIQRTERGDSAVYLCASSLTGHEQFFGPGTRLTVL.

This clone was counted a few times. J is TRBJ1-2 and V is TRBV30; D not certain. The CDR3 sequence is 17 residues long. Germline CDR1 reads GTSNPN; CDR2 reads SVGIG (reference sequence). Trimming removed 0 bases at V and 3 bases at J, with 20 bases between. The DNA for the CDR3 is TGTGCCTGGAGTGTAATTACACGGTTCCTGACTGACTATGGCTACACCTTC. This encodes CAWSVITRFLTDYGYTF.

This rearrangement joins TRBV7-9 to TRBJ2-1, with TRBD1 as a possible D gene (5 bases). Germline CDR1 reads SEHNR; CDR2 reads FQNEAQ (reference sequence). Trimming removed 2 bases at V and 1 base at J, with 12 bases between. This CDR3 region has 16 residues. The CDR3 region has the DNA TGTGCCAGCAGCTTAATCCAGGGTACTTCCTACAATGAGCAGTTCTTC. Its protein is CASSLIQGTSYNEQFF.

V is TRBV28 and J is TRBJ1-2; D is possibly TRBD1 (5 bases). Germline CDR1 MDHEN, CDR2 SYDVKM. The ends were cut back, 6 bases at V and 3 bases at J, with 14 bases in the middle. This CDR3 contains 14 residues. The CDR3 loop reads CASRTQGGDYGYTF. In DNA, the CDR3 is TGTGCCAGCAGAACCCAGGGAGGGGACTATGGCTACACCTTC.

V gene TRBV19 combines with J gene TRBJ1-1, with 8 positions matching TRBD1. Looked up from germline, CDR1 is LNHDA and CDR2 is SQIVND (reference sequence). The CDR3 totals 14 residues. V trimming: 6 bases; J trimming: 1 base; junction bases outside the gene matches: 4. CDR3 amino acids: CASRRQGPNTEAFF. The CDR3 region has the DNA TGTGCCAGTAGGCGACAGGGGCCGAACACTGAAGCTTTCTTT.

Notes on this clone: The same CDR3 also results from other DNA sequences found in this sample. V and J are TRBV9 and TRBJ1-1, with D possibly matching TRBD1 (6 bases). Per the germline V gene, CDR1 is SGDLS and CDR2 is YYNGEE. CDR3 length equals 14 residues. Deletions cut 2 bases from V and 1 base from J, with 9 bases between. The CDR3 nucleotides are TGTGCCAGCAGCGTGGGGGGGCAGAACACTGAAGCTTTCTTT. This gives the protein CASSVGGQNTEAFF.

CDR3 amino acids: CASSLGSSSGKAYEQYF. The CDR3 nucleotides are TGTGCCAGCAGCTTAGGGTCGTCTAGCGGGAAGGCCTACGAGCAGTACTTC. The chain carries TRBV7-9 and TRBJ2-5; the match to TRBD2 covers 9 bases. The J call is in doubt because the DNA end fits TRBJ2-7 better. Germline V lookup: CDR1 SEHNR, CDR2 FQNEAQ (reference sequence). This CDR3 is built from 17 residues.

The CDR3 DNA reads TGTGCCAGCAGCAAATCCCGGACTAGCCCACGTTATGCGAAGCAGGGAGTCTTC. Its protein is CASSKSRTSPRYAKQGVF. The V gene is TRBV21-1, the J gene TRBJ2-7; the table assigns TRBD2, which was not confirmed against the DNA. TRBV21-1 represents a pseudogene. The CDR3 is 18 residues long.

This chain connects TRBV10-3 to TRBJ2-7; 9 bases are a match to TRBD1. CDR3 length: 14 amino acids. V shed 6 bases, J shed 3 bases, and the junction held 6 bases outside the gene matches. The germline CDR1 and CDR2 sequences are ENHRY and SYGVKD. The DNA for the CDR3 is TGTGCCATCAGCCCGGGACAGGGAAACTACGAGCAGTACTTC. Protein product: CAISPGQGNYEQYF.

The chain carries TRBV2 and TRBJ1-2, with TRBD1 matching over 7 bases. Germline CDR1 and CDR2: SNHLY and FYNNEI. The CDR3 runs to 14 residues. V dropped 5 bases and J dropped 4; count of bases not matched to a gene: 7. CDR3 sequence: CASSRDRDLYGYTF. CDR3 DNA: TGTGCCAGCAGTCGAGACAGGGACCTCTATGGCTACACCTTC. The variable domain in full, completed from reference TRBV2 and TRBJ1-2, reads EPEVTQTPSHQVTQMGQEVILRCVPISNHLYFYWYRQILGQKVEFLVSFYNNEISEKSEIFDDQFSVERPDGSNFTLKIRSTKLEDSAMYFCASSRDRDLYGYTFGSGTRLTVV.

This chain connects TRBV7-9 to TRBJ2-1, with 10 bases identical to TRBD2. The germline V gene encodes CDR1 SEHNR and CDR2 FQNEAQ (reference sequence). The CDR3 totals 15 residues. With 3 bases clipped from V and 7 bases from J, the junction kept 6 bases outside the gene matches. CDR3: CASSFWLAGENEQFF. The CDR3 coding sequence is TGTGCCAGCAGCTTTTGGCTAGCGGGAGAAAATGAGCAGTTCTTC.

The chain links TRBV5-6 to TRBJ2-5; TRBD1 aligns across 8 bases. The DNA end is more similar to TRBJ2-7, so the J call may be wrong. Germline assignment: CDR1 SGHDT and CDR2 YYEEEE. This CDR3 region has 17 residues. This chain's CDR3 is CASSFVQGANFAYEQYF. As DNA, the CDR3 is TGTGCCAGCAGCTTCGTTCAGGGGGCTAACTTCGCCTACGAGCAGTACTTC.

This chain's CDR3 is CASSVAEGSGRETQYF. DNA for the CDR3: TGTGCCAGCAGCGTAGCTGAAGGTAGCGGGCGTGAGACCCAGTACTTC. The V gene is TRBV9, the J gene TRBJ2-5; 7 bases align to TRBD2. There are 16 residues in the CDR3. V lost 0 bases, J lost 5 bases, and 10 bases stayed unmatched. The germline V gene encodes CDR1 SGDLS and CDR2 YYNGEE. Drawing the rest from reference TRBV9 and TRBJ2-5, the complete variable domain is DSGVTQTPKHLITATGQRVTLRCSPRSGDLSVYWYQQSLDQGLQFLIQYYNGEERAKGNILERFSAQQFPDLHSELNLSSLELGDSALYFCASSVAEGSGRETQYFGPGTRLLVL.

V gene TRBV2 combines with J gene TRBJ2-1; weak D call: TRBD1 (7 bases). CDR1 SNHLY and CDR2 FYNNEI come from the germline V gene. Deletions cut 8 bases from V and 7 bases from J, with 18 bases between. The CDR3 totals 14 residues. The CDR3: CASGQDPGGNEQFF. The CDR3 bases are TGTGCCAGCGGACAGGACCCTGGGGGGAATGAGCAGTTCTTC.

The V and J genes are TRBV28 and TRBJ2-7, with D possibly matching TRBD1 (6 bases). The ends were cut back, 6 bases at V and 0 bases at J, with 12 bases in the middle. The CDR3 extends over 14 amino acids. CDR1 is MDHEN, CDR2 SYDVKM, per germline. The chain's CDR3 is CASRLGAISYEQYF. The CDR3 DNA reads TGTGCCAGCAGGCTGGGGGCTATCTCCTACGAGCAGTACTTC. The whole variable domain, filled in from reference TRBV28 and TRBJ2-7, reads DVKVTQSSRYLVKRTGEKVFLECVQDMDHENMFWYRQDPGLGLRLIYFSYDVKMKEKGDIPEGYSVSREKKERFSLILESASTNQTSMYLCASRLGAISYEQYFGPGTRLTVT.

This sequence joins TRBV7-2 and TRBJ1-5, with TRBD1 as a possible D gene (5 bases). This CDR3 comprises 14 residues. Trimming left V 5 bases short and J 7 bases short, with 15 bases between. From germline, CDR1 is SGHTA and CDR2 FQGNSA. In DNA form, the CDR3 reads TGTGCCAGCAGCCCGGCGGGGGGGGGACAGCCCCAGCATTTT. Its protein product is CASSPAGGGQPQHF.

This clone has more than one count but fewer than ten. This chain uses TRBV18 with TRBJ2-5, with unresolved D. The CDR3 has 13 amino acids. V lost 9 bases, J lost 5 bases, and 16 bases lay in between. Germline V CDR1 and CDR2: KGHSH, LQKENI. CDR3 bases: TGTGCCAGTCCCTCATCCTTAGCCGAGACCCAGTACTTC. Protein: CASPSSLAETQYF. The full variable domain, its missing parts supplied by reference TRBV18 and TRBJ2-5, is NAGVMQNPRHLVRRRGQEARLRCSPMKGHSHVYWYRQLPEEGLKFMVYLQKENIIDESGMPKERFSAEFPKEGPSILRIQQVVRGDSAAYFCASPSSLAETQYFGPGTRLLVL.

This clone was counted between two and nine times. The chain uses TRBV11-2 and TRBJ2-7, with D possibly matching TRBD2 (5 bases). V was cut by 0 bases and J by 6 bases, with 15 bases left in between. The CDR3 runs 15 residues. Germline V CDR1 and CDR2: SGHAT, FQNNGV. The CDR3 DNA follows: TGTGCCAGCAGCTTAGATCGATGGAGGATGGGCGAGCAGTACTTC. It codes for CASSLDRWRMGEQYF.

The DNA for the CDR3 is TGTGCCAGCAGCTTAGAGGCGAGTAGGGGCTCCTATAATTCACCCCTCCACTTT. Translation: CASSLEASRGSYNSPLHF. This rearrangement joins TRBV7-9 to TRBJ1-6, with TRBD1 as a possible D gene (5 bases). CDR1 is SEHNR, CDR2 FQNEAQ, per germline (reference sequence). CDR3 length: 18 amino acids. Trimming stripped 1 base from V and 0 bases from J, with 13 bases between.

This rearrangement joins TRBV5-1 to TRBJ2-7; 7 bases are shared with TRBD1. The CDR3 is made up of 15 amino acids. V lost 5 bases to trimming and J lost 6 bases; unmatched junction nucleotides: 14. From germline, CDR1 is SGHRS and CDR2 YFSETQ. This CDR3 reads CASRSPGTVVGEQYF. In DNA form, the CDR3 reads TGCGCCAGCAGAAGTCCCGGGACAGTGGTGGGCGAGCAGTACTTC.

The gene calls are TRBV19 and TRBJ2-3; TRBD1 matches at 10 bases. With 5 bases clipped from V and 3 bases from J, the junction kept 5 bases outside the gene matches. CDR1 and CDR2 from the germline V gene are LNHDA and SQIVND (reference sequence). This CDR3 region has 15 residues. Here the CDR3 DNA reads TGTGCCAGTAGTCCGAGACAGGGGGCAACAGATACGCAGTATTTT. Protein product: CASSPRQGATDTQYF.

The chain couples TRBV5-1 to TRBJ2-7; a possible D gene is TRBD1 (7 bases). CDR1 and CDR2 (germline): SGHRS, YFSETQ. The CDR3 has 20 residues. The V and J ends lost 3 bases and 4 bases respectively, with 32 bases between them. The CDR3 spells CASSWARGTDVSEGGYEQYF. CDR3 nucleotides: TGCGCCAGCAGCTGGGCACGGGGGACAGACGTTTCAGAGGGCGGATACGAGCAGTACTTC.

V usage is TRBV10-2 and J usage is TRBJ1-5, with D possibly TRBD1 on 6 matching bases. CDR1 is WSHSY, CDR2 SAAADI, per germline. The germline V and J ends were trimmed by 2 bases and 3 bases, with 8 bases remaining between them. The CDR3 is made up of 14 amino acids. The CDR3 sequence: CASSEAGDNQPQHF. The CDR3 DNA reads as TGCGCCAGCAGTGAGGCAGGGGACAATCAGCCCCAGCATTTT.

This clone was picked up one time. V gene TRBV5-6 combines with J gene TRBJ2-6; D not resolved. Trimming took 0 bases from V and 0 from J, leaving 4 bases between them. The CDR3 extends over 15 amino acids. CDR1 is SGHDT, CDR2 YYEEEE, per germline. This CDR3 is CASSLGSSGANVLTF. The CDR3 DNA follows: TGTGCCAGCAGCTTGGGCAGCTCTGGGGCCAACGTCCTGACTTTC.

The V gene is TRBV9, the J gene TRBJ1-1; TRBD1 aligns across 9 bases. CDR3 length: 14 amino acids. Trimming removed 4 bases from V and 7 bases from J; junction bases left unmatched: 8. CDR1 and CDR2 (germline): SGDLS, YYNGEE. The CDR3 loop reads CASSSVQGAGEAFF. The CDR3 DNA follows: TGTGCCAGCAGCAGCGTACAGGGGGCGGGTGAAGCTTTCTTT.

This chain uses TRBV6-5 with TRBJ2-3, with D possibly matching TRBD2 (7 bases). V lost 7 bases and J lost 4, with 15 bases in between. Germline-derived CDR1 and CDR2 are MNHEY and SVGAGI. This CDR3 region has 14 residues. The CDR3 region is CASKGGLAADTQYF. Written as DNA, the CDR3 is TGTGCCAGCAAGGGGGGGTTAGCGGCAGATACGCAGTATTTT.

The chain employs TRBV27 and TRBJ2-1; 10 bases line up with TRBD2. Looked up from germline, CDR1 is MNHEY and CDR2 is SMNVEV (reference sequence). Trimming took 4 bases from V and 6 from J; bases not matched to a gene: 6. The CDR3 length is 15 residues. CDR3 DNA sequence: TGTGCCAGCAGTTCCCGACTAGCGGGTTCCAATGAGCAGTTCTTC. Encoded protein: CASSSRLAGSNEQFF.